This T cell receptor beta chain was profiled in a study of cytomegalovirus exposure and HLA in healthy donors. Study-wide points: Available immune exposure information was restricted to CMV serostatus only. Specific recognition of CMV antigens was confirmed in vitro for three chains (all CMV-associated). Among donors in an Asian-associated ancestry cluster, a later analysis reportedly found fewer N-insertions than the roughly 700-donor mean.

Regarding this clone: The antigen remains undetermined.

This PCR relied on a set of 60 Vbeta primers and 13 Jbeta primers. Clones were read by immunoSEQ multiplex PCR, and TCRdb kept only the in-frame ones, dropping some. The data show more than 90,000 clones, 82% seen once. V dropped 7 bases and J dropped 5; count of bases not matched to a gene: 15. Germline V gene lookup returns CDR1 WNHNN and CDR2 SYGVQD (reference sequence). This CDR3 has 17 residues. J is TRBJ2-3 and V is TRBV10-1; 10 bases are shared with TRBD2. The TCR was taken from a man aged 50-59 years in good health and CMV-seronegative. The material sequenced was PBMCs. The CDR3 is CASTSSGRVFRGDTQYF. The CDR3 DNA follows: TGCGCCAGCACCTCTAGCGGGAGAGTGTTTCGCGGAGATACGCAGTATTTT.